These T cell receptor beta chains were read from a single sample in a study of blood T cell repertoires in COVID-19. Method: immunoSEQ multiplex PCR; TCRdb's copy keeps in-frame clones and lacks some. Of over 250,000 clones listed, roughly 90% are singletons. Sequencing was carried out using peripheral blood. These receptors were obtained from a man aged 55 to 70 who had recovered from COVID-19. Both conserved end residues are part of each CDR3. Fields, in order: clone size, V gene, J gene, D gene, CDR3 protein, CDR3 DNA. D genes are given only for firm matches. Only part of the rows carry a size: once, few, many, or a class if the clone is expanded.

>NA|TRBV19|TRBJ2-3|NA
CASKIAGARTDTQYF
TGTGCCAGTAAGATTGCGGGGGCCCGCACAGATACGCAGTATTTT
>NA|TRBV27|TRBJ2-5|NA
CASMRIRVGVETQYF
TGTGCCAGCATGCGGATTCGGGTCGGTGTGGAGACCCAGTACTTC
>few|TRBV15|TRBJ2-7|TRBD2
CATSRGTRIHEQYF
TGTGCCACCAGCAGAGGGACTAGAATCCACGAGCAGTACTTC
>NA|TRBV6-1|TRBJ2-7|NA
CASSEYAGGYSYEQYF
TGTGCCAGCAGTGAATATGCGGGCGGGTACTCCTACGAGCAGTACTTC
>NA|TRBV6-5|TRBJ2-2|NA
CASLGQIHTGELFF
TGTGCCAGCCTAGGACAGATACACACCGGGGAGCTGTTTTTT
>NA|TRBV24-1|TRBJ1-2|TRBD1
CAVGQGDYGYTF
TGTGCCGTTGGACAGGGTGACTATGGCTACACCTTC
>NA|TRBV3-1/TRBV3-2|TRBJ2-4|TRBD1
CASSSRDRGVKNIQYF
TGTGCCAGCAGCTCCAGAGACAGGGGAGTCAAAAACATTCAGTACTTC
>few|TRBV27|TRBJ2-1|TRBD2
CASNHREGLENEQFF
TGTGCCAGCAACCATCGGGAGGGGCTGGAGAATGAGCAGTTCTTC
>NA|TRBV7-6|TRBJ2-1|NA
CASSLAFGIYNEQFF
TGTGCCAGCAGCTTGGCTTTCGGGATCTACAATGAGCAGTTCTTC
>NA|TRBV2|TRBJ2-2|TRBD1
CASSDGTGHTGELFF
TGTGCCAGCAGTGATGGGACAGGGCATACCGGGGAGCTGTTTTTT
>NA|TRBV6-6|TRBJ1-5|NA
CASTHGGSNQPQHF
TGTGCCAGCACCCACGGGGGGAGCAATCAGCCCCAGCATTTT
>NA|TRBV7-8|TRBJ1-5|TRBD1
CASSLALRDRVYQPQHF
TGTGCCAGCAGCTTAGCGCTCCGCGACAGGGTGTATCAGCCCCAGCATTTT
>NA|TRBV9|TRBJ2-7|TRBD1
CASSVLVQGKFSYEQYF
TGTGCCAGCAGCGTATTAGTACAGGGGAAATTCTCCTACGAGCAGTACTTC